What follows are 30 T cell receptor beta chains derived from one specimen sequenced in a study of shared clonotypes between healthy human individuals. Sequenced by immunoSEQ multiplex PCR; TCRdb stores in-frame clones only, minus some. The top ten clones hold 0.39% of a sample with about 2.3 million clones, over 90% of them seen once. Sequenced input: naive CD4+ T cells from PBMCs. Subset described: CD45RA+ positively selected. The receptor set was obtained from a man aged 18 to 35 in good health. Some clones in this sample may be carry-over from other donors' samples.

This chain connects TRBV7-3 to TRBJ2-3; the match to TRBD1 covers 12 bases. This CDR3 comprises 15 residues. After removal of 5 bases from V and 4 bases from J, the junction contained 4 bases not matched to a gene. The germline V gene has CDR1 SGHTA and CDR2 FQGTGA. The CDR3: CASSPGTGGADTQYF. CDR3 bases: TGTGCCAGCAGCCCCGGGACAGGGGGCGCAGATACGCAGTATTTT.

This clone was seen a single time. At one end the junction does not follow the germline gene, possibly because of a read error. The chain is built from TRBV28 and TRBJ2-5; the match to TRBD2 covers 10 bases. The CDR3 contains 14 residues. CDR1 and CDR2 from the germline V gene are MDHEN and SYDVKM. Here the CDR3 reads CASGLAGGIETQYF. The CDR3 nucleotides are TGTGCCAGCGGTTTAGCGGGAGGCATAGAGACCCAGTACTTC.

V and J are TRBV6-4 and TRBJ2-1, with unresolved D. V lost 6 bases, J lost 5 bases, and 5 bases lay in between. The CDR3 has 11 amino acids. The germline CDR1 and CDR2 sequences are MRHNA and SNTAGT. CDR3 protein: CASRADNEQFF. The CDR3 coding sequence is TGTGCCAGCAGGGCAGACAATGAGCAGTTCTTC.

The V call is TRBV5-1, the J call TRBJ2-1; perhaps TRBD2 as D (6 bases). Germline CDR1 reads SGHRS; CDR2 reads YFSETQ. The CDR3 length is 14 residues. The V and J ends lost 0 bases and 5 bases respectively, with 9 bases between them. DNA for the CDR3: TGCGCCAGCAGCTTGGCGGGAGACAACAATGAGCAGTTCTTC. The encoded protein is CASSLAGDNNEQFF.

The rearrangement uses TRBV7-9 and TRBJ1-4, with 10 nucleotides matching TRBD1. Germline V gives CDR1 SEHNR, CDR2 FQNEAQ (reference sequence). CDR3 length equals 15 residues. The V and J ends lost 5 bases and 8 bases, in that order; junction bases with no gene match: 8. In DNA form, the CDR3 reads TGTGCCAGCAGCATTAGACAGGGGGCGGGGGAAAAACTGTTTTTT. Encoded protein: CASSIRQGAGEKLFF.

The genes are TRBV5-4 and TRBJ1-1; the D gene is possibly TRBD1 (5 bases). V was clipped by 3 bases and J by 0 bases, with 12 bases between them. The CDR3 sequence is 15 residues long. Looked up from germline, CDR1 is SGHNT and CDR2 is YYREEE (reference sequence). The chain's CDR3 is CASSSGVSLNTEAFF. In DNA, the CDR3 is TGTGCCAGCAGCTCGGGGGTCTCCTTGAACACTGAAGCTTTCTTT.

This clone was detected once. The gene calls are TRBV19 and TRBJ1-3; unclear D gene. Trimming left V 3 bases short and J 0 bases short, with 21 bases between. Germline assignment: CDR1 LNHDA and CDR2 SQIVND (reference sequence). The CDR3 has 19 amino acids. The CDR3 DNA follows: TGTGCCAGTAGTATTGAAACCCCAAAGGGAGCCTCCTCTGGAAACACCATATATTTT. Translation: CASSIETPKGASSGNTIYF. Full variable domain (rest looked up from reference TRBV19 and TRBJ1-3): DGGITQSPKYLFRKEGQNVTLSCEQNLNHDAMYWYRQDPGQGLRLIYYSQIVNDFQKGDIAEGYSVSREKKESFPLTVTSAQKNPTAFYLCASSIETPKGASSGNTIYFGEGSWLTVV.

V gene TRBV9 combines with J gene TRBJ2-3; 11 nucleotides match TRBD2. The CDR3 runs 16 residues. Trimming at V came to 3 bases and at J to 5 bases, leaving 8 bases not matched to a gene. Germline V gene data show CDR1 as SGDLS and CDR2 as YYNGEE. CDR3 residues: CASSGVAGGPLDTQYF. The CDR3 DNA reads TGTGCCAGCAGCGGAGTAGCGGGAGGGCCACTAGATACGCAGTATTTT. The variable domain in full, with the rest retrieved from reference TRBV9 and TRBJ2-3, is DSGVTQTPKHLITATGQRVTLRCSPRSGDLSVYWYQQSLDQGLQFLIQYYNGEERAKGNILERFSAQQFPDLHSELNLSSLELGDSALYFCASSGVAGGPLDTQYFGPGTRLTVL.

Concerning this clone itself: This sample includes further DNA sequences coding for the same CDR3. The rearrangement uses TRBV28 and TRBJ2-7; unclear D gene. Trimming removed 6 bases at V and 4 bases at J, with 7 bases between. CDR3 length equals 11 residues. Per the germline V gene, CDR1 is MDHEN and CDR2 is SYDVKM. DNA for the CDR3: TGTGCCAGCAGCGACCGGTACGAGCAGTACTTC. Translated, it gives CASSDRYEQYF.

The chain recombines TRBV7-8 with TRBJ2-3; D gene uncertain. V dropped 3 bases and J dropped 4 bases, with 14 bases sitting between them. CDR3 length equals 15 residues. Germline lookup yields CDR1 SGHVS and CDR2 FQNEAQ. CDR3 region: CASSFPRVGPDTQYF. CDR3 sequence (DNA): TGTGCCAGCAGCTTTCCAAGGGTTGGGCCAGATACGCAGTATTTT.

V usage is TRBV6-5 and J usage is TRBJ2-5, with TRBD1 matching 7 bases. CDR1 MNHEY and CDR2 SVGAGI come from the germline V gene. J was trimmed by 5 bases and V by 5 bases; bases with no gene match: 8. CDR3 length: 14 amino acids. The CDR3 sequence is CASSRDRARETQYF. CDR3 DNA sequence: TGTGCCAGCAGTCGCGACAGGGCGAGGGAGACCCAGTACTTC.

The CDR3 spells CASRSRAPGGKPYEQYF. The CDR3 DNA follows: TGTGCCAGCAGATCCAGGGCGCCCGGGGGGAAACCCTACGAGCAGTACTTC. The genes are TRBV7-8 and TRBJ2-7, with 7 bases that match TRBD2. CDR1 is SGHVS and CDR2 is FQNEAQ in the germline V gene. The CDR3 totals 17 residues. Trimming cost V 6 bases and J 2 bases; bases outside gene matches: 16.

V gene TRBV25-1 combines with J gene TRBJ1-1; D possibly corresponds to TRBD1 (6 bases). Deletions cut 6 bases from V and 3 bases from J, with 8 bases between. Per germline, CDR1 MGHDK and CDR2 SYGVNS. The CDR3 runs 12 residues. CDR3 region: CASSGQHTEAFF. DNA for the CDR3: TGTGCCAGCAGCGGACAGCACACTGAAGCTTTCTTT.

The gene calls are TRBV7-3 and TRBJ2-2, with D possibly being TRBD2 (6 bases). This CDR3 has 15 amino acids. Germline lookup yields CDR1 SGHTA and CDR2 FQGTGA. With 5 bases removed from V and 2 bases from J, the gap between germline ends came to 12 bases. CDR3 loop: CASSRGTTNTGELFF. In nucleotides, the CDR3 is TGTGCCAGCAGCCGCGGGACGACTAACACCGGGGAGCTGTTTTTT.

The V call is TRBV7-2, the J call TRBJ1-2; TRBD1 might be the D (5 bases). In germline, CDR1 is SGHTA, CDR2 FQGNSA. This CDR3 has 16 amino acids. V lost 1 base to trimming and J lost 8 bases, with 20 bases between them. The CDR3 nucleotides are TGTGCCAGCAGCTTAGACTTTGGGGCCGCTGAGGGCGGCTACACCTTC. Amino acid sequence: CASSLDFGAAEGGYTF.

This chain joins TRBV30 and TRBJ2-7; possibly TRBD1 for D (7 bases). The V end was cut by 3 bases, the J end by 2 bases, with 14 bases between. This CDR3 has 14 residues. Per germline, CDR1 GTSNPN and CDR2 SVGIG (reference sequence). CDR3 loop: CAWSDGGTAYEQYF. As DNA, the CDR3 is TGTGCCTGGAGCGACGGCGGGACAGCCTACGAGCAGTACTTC.

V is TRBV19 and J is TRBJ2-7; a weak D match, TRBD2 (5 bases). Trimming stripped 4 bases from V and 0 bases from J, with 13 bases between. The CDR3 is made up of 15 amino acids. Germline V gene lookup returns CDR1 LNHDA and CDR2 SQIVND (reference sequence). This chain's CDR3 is CASSSGSADSYEQYF. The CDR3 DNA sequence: TGTGCCAGTAGTAGTGGGAGCGCCGACTCCTACGAGCAGTACTTC. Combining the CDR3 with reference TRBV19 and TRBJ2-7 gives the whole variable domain DGGITQSPKYLFRKEGQNVTLSCEQNLNHDAMYWYRQDPGQGLRLIYYSQIVNDFQKGDIAEGYSVSREKKESFPLTVTSAQKNPTAFYLCASSSGSADSYEQYFGPGTRLTVT.

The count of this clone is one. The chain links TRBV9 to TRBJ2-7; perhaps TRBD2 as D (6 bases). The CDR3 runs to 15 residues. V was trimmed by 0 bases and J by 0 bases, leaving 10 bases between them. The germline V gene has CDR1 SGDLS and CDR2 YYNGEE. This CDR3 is CASSVDPGVSYEQYF. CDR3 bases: TGTGCCAGCAGCGTAGATCCGGGGGTCTCCTACGAGCAGTACTTC.

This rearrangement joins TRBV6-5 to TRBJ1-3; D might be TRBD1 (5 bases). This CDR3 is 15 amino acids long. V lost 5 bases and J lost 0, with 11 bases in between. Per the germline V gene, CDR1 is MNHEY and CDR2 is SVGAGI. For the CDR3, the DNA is TGTGCCAGCAGTCGGGACCGGATCTCTGGAAACACCATATATTTT. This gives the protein CASSRDRISGNTIYF.

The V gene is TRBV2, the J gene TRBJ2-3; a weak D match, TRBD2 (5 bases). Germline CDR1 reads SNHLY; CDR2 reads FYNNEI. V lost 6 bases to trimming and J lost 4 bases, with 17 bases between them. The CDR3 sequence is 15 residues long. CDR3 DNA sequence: TGTGCCAGCAGCTACTTAAGGGAGTTTCCAGATACGCAGTATTTT. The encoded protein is CASSYLREFPDTQYF.

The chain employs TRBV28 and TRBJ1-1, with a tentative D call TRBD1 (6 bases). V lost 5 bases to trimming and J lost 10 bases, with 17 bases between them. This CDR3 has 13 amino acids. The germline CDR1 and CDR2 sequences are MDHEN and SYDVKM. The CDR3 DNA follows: TGTGCCAGCAGTCCACGGGAGGGGGGCCGAGCTTTCTTT. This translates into CASSPREGGRAFF.

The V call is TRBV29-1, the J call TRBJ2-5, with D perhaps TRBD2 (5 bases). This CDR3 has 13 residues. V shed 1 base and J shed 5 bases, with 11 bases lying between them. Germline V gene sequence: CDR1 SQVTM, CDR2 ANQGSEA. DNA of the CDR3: TGCAGCGTTGAAGGCCGGGATAGGGAGACCCAGTACTTC. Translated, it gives CSVEGRDRETQYF.

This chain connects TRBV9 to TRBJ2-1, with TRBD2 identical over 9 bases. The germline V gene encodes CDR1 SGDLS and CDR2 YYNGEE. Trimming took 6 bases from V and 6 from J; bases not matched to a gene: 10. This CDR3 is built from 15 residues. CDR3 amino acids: CASNQAGGNGNEQFF. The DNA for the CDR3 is TGTGCCAGCAATCAAGCGGGAGGTAATGGCAATGAGCAGTTCTTC.

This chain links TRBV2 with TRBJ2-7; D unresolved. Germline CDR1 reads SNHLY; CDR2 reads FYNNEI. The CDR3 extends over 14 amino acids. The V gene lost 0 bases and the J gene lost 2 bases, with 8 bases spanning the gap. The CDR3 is CASSEAWQTYEQYF. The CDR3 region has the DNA TGTGCCAGCAGTGAAGCGTGGCAGACCTACGAGCAGTACTTC.

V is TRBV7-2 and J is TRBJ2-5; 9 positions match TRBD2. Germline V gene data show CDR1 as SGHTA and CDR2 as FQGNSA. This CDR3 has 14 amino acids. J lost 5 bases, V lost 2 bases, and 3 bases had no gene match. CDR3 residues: CASSLILAGETQYF. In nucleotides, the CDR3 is TGTGCCAGCAGCTTAATACTAGCGGGTGAGACCCAGTACTTC.

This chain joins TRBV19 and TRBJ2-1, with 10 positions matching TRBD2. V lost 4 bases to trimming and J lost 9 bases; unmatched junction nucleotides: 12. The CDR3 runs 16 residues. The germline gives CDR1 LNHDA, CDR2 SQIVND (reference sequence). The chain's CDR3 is CASSKGLARIKIEQFF. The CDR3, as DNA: TGTGCCAGTAGTAAGGGACTAGCGCGCATTAAAATTGAGCAGTTCTTC.

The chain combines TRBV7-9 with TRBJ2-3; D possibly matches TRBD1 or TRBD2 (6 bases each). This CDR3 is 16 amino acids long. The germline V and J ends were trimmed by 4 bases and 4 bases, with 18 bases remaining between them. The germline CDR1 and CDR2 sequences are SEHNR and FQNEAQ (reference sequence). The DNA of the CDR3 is TGTGCCAGCAGCTCCCTCGGGGGCAGGAACCCAGATACGCAGTATTTT. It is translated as CASSSLGGRNPDTQYF. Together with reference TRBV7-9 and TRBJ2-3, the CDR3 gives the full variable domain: DTGVSQNPRHKITKRGQNVTFRCDPISEHNRLYWYRQTLGQGPEFLTYFQNEAQLEKSRLLSDRFSAERPKGSFSTLEIQRTEQGDSAMYLCASSSLGGRNPDTQYFGPGTRLTVL.

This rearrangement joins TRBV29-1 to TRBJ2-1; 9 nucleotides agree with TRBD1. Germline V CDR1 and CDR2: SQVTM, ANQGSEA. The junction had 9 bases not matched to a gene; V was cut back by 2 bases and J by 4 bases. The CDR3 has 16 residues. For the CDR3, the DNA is TGCAGCGTTGAATTCGCCGGGACAGGGAAGTACAATGAGCAGTTCTTC. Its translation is CSVEFAGTGKYNEQFF.

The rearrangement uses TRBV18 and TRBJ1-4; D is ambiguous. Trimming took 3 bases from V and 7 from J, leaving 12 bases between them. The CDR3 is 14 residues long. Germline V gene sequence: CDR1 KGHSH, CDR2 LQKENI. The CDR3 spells CASSPRTSTEKLFF. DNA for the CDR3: TGTGCCAGCTCACCTCGGACGTCTACTGAAAAACTGTTTTTT.

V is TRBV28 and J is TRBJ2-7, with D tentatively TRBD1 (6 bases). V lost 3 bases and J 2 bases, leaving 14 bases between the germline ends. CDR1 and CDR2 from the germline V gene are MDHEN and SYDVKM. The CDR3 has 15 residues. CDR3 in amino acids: CASSFPGHIAYEQYF. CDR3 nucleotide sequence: TGTGCCAGCAGTTTCCCGGGACATATAGCCTACGAGCAGTACTTC.